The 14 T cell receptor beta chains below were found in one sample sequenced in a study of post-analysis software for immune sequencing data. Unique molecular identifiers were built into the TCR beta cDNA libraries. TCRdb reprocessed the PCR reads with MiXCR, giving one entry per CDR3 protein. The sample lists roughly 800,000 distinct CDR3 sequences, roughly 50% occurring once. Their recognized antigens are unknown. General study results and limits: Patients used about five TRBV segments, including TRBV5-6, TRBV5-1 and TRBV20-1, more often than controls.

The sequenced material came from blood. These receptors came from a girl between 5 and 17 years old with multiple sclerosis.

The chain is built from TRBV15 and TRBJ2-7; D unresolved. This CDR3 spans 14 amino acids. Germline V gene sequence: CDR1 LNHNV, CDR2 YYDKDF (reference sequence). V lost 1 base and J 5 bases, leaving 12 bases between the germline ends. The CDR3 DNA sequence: TGTGCCACCAGCAGAGCCGGCAACCTTAACGAGCAGTACTTC. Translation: CATSRAGNLNEQYF. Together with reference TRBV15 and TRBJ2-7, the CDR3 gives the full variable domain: DAMVIQNPRYQVTQFGKPVTLSCSQTLNHNVMYWYQQKSSQAPKLLFHYYDKDFNNEADTPDNFQSRRPNTSFCFLDIRSPGLGDTAMYLCATSRAGNLNEQYFGPGTRLTVT.

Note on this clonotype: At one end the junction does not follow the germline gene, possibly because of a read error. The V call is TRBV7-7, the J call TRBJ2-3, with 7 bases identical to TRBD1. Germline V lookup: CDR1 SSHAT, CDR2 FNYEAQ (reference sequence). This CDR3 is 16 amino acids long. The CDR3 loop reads CASSLGQSFSTDTQYF. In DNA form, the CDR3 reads TGTGCTAGCAGCTTGGGACAGTCTTTTAGCACAGATACGCAGTATTTT. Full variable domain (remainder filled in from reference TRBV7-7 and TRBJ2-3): GAGVSQSPRYKVTKRGQDVTLRCDPISSHATLYWYQQALGQGPEFLTYFNYEAQPDKSGLPSDRFSAERPEGSISTLTIQRTEQRDSAMYRCASSLGQSFSTDTQYFGPGTRLTVL.

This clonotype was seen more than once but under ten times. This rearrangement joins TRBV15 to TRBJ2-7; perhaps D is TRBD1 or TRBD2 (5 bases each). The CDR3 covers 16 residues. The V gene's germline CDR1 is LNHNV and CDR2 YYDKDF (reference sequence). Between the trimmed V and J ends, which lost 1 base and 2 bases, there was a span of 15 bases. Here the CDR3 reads CATSRAGTYSTYEQYF. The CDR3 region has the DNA TGTGCCACCAGCAGAGCGGGGACCTACAGCACCTACGAGCAGTACTTC.

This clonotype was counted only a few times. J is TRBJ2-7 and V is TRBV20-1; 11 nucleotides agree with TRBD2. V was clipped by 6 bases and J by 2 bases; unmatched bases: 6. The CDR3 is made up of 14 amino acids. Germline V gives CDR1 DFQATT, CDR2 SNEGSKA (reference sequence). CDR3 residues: CSATLAGGAYEQYF. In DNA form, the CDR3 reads TGCAGTGCCACCTTAGCGGGAGGGGCCTACGAGCAGTACTTC.

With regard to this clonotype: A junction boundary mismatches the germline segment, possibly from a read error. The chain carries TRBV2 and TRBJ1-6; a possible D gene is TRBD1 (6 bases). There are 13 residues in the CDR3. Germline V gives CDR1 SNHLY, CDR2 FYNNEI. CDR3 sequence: CASSDTGNSPLHF. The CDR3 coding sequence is TGCGCCAGCAGCGATACAGGGAACTCACCCCTCCACTTT. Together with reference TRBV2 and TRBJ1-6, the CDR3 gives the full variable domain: EPEVTQTPSHQVTQMGQEVILRCVPISNHLYFYWYRQILGQKVEFLVSFYNNEISEKSEIFDDQFSVERPDGSNFTLKIRSTKLEDSAMYFCASSDTGNSPLHFGNGTRLTVT.

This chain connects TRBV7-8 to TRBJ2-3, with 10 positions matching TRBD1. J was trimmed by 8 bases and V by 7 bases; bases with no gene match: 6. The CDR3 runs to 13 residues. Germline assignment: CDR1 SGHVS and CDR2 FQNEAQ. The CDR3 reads CASTDRGRGTQYF. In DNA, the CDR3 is TGTGCCAGCACGGACAGGGGGAGGGGTACGCAGTATTTT.

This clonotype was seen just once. CDR3 region: CASSTWGDRDGYTF. In DNA form, the CDR3 reads TGTGCCAGCAGCACCTGGGGGGACAGGGATGGCTACACCTTC. V usage is TRBV6-6 and J usage is TRBJ1-2, with 9 bases that match TRBD1. From germline, CDR1 is MNHNY and CDR2 SVGAGI (reference sequence). The length of the CDR3 is 14 residues. With 6 bases clipped from V and 6 bases from J, the junction kept 8 bases outside the gene matches.

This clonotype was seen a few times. The CDR3 is CAWTSGTYNEQFF. The CDR3 region has the DNA TGTGCCTGGACTAGCGGGACCTACAATGAGCAGTTCTTC. The chain joins TRBV30 to TRBJ2-1; 9 nucleotides agree with TRBD2. V lost 4 bases, J lost 2 bases, and 0 bases stayed unmatched. The germline gives CDR1 GTSNPN, CDR2 SVGIG (reference sequence). This CDR3 has 13 amino acids. The complete variable domain, with remaining parts taken from reference TRBV30 and TRBJ2-1, reads SQTIHQWPATLVQPVGSPLSLECTVEGTSNPNLYWYRQAAGRGLQLLFYSVGIGQISSEVPQNLSASRPQDRQFILSSKKLLLSDSGFYLCAWTSGTYNEQFFGPGTRLTVL.

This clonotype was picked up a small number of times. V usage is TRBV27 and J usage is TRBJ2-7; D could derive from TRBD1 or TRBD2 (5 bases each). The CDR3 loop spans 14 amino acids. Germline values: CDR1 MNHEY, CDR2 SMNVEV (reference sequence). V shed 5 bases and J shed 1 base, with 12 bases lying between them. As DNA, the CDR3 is TGTGCCAGCAGTCCCGGGACGGAATCCTACGAGCAGTACTTC. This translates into CASSPGTESYEQYF.

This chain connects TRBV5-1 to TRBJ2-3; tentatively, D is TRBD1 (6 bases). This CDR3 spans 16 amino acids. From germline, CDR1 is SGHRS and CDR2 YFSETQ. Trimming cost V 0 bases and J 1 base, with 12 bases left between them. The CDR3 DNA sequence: TGCGCCAGCAGCTTGGTAACAGGGATCGGCACAGATACGCAGTATTTT. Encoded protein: CASSLVTGIGTDTQYF.

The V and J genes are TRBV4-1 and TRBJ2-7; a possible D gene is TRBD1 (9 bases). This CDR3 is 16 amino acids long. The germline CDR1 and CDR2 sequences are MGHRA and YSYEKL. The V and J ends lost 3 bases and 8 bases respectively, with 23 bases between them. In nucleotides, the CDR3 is TGCGCCAGCAGCCAGACAGGGGGAGCGGGAGAGGGCAAGCAGTACTTC. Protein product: CASSQTGGAGEGKQYF.

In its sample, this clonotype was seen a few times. CDR3 amino acids: CASSYPRTGGNNEQFF. In DNA form, the CDR3 reads TGTGCCAGCAGTTACCCACGGACAGGGGGAAACAATGAGCAGTTCTTC. This chain uses TRBV6-6 with TRBJ2-1, with TRBD1 matching 10 bases. Unmatched junction bases numbered 6, after V lost 2 bases and J lost 5 bases. The CDR3 has 16 residues. Germline CDR1 MNHNY, CDR2 SVGAGI (reference sequence).

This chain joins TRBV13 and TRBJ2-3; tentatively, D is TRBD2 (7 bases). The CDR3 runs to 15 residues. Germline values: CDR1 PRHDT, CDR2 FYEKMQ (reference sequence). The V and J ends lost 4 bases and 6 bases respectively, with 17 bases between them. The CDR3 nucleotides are TGTGCCAGCAGCTATGGGAGGGGGACTACGGATACGCAGTATTTT. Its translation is CASSYGRGTTDTQYF.

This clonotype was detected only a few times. This CDR3 is CSAPDGRGGNEQFF. CDR3 in DNA: TGCAGTGCTCCAGATGGCCGGGGGGGCAATGAGCAGTTCTTC. The chain couples TRBV20-1 to TRBJ2-1, with 8 bases lining up with TRBD2. Germline CDR1 and CDR2: DFQATT and SNEGSKA (reference sequence). CDR3 length: 14 amino acids. The V segment lost 5 bases and the J segment 6 bases; nucleotides outside the gene matches: 9.